This T cell receptor (beta chain) was obtained from a study of breast tumors, draining lymph nodes, adjacent tissues. Breast cancer patients provided tissue from their axillary draining lymph nodes. General observations from the study: That most tumor T cells come from lymph nodes remained unproven.

The CDR3 has 11 residues. V was pared by 4 bases and J by 9 bases, with 9 bases between. Germline V gene sequence: CDR1 MNHEY, CDR2 SVGEGT. Concerning this clonotype: Its antigen remains unknown. A much larger clone sits a single nucleotide away, making a read error possible.

TCRdb independently ran MiXCR on the multiplex PCR reads; one entry per CDR3 protein. The sample contains roughly 80,000 distinct CDR3 sequences, approximately 19% of which appear only once. V gene TRBV6-2 or TRBV6-3 combines with J gene TRBJ1-2, with D unresolved. This sequence originates from a female donor with breast cancer. Some clones in this sample may be carry-over from other donors' samples. Sequencing was done on a sample of axillary lymph node tissue. DNA of the CDR3: TGTGCCAGCAGTTTCGGAAATAGCTACACCTTC. It translates to CASSFGNSYTF.